Presented here are 20 T cell receptor beta chains from one specimen sequenced in a study of tumor-infiltrating lymphocytes in primary liver carcinoma. A primer in the constant region served to generate TCR beta cDNA from roughly 520 ng of total RNA. Three-round nested multiplex PCR performed with slightly modified ARM-PCR produced the TCR beta libraries. With TRBV1-TRBV30 forward primers and a C-beta reverse primer, the first two PCR rounds were run for 10 cycles each. TCRdb analysed the multiplex PCR reads with MiXCR anew, one entry per CDR3 protein. The profile shows tens of thousands of distinct CDR3 sequences, roughly 77% of them singletons. Co-extraction of RNA and DNA was performed on 20-30 mg of unsorted bulk tissue. What was sequenced was liver tumor tissue from sampling region 3. Subset reported: tumor region T3, left-lateral pole. Source of these receptors: a man aged 40-49 years with primary liver carcinoma and hepatitis B virus infection.

Relative to its sample, this clonotype is large (0.1 to 1%). This chain uses TRBV11-1 with TRBJ2-7; D is uncertain. CDR3 size: 15 residues. The V and J ends lost 1 base and 1 base respectively, with 11 bases between them. CDR1 SGHAT and CDR2 FQDESV come from the germline V gene (reference sequence). The CDR3: CASSLEATVSYEQYF. The CDR3 nucleotides are TGTGCCAGCAGCTTAGAGGCGACCGTGTCCTACGAGCAGTACTTC. Complete variable domain (other parts from reference TRBV11-1 and TRBJ2-7): EAEVAQSPRYKITEKSQAVAFWCDPISGHATLYWYRQILGQGPELLVQFQDESVVDDSQLPKDRFSAERLKGVDSTLKIQPAELGDSAMYLCASSLEATVSYEQYFGPGTRLTVT.

Worth noting for this clonotype: The junction departs from germline at one end; a sequencing error may be responsible. The V and J genes are TRBV4-1 and TRBJ1-2; the D is unclear. Germline V lookup: CDR1 MGHRA, CDR2 YSYEKL. CDR3 length: 13 residues. The CDR3 nucleotides read TGCGCCAGCAGCGAGACAACTAACAATGGTTACACCTTC. Protein product: CASSETTNNGYTF.

On this clonotype itself: A junction end diverges from the germline sequence, so it may reflect a read error. The chain employs TRBV11-2 and TRBJ2-7; maybe TRBD1 (6 bases). The CDR3 is 12 residues long. Germline CDR1 is SGHAT and CDR2 is FQNNGV. CDR3 in DNA: TGTGTCAGCAGTTTCCTCAGGGGACAGCAGTACTTC. Amino acids: CVSSFLRGQQYF. Full variable domain (rest looked up from reference TRBV11-2 and TRBJ2-7): EAGVAQSPRYKIIEKRQSVAFWCNPISGHATLYWYQQILGQGPKLLIQFQNNGVVDDSQLPKDRFSAERLKGVDSTLKIQPAKLEDSAVYLCVSSFLRGQQYFGPGTRLTVT.

Regarding this clonotype: Relative to the germline gene, one junction end is altered; a read error may explain this. The V and J genes are TRBV9 and TRBJ2-6; TRBD1 matches at 7 bases. There are 17 residues in the CDR3. Looked up from germline, CDR1 is SGDLS and CDR2 is YYNGEE. CDR3 nucleotide sequence: TGTGCCAGCAGCGCCGGGACAGAAAGCTCTGGGGCCAACGCCCTGACTTTC. This gives the protein CASSAGTESSGANALTF.

Regarding this clonotype: Since the CDR3 does not end with the conserved phenylalanine or tryptophan, this likely comes from a read error. The V call is TRBV14, the J call TRBJ2-7, with a tentative D call TRBD2 (5 bases). The CDR3 extends over 14 amino acids. With 4 bases removed from V and 3 bases from J, the gap between germline ends came to 13 bases. CDR1 and CDR2 (germline): SGHDN, FVKESK. In DNA, the CDR3 is TGTGCCAGCAGCCGGACTCCCGTAAACTACGAGCAGTACCTC. This translates into CASSRTPVNYEQYL.

This clonotype was counted once. This clone may be a read error of a much larger clone one base away. The rearrangement joins TRBV5-1 to TRBJ2-5; 9 bases are a match to TRBD1. In germline, CDR1 is SGHRS, CDR2 YFSETQ. V lost 4 bases, J lost 3 bases, and 13 bases stayed unmatched. The CDR3 consists of 17 residues. CDR3 DNA: TGCGCCAGCAGCCCCCTGCCCGGGACAGGGAGAGAAGAGACCCAGTACTTC. This encodes CASSPLPGTGREETQYF.

A word on this clonotype: The junction and the germline gene differ at one end; a read error may be behind it. The rearrangement uses TRBV6-6 and TRBJ1-6; tentative D call: TRBD1 (5 bases). Germline lookup yields CDR1 MNHNY and CDR2 SVGAGI (reference sequence). The CDR3 has 15 amino acids. In DNA, the CDR3 is TGTGCCATCAGTTACTCCGAGACAGTGGATTCACCCCTCCACTTT. As protein: CAISYSETVDSPLHF.

The rearrangement joins TRBV12-3 or TRBV12-4 to TRBJ1-1, with D unresolved. CDR3 size: 15 residues. The V end was cut by 3 bases, the J end by 1 base, with 12 bases between. CDR3 amino acids: CASSFSTVPNTEAFF. CDR3 coding DNA: TGTGCCAGCAGTTTCTCAACTGTCCCGAACACTGAAGCTTTCTTT.

The chain is built from TRBV27 and TRBJ2-7; 8 bases agree with TRBD1. Per the germline V gene, CDR1 is MNHEY and CDR2 is SMNVEV (reference sequence). The CDR3 is 15 residues long. J was trimmed by 6 bases and V by 5 bases; bases with no gene match: 12. The CDR3 loop is CASSPGGQGIAEQYF. DNA for the CDR3: TGTGCCAGCAGTCCTGGCGGACAGGGTATCGCCGAGCAGTACTTC.

With respect to this clonotype: As the CDR3 is not closed by the conserved phenylalanine or tryptophan, this likely results from a read error. The gene calls are TRBV11-2 and TRBJ2-7, with 8 bases aligning to TRBD2. This CDR3 is built from 15 residues. Per the germline V gene, CDR1 is SGHAT and CDR2 is FQNNGV. The CDR3 DNA reads TGTGCTAACAGCCAATATTCGGGAGGGGGCTACGAGCAGTACCTC. It translates to CANSQYSGGGYEQYL.

About this clonotype: A read error is likely, as this CDR3 ends without the conserved phenylalanine or tryptophan. This sequence joins TRBV6-5 and TRBJ2-7; maybe TRBD1 (5 bases). CDR3 length: 14 residues. Germline values: CDR1 MNHEY, CDR2 SVGAGI. CDR3: CASSYKGPTYEQYS. DNA of the CDR3: TGCGCCAGCAGTTACAAGGGGCCCACCTACGAGCAGTACTCC.

This chain joins TRBV12-3 or TRBV12-4 and TRBJ1-1; D is ambiguous. Trimming cost V 4 bases and J 2 bases, with 11 bases left between them. This CDR3 region has 14 residues. The CDR3 DNA reads as TGTGCCAGCAGTTCCCGGGGATCTAACACTGAAGCTTTCTTT. Residues: CASSSRGSNTEAFF.

Regarding this clonotype: The germline gene is not matched at one end of the junction; a read error may be the cause. Here the CDR3 reads CAISSGGLADLQETQYF. DNA for the CDR3: TGTGCCATCAGCTCAGGGGGGCTAGCGGACCTCCAAGAGACCCAGTACTTC. This rearrangement joins TRBV4-2 to TRBJ2-5, with D tentatively TRBD1 or TRBD2 (7 bases each). Germline V gene sequence: CDR1 LGHNA, CDR2 YNFKEQ. The CDR3 is made up of 17 amino acids.

This clonotype appeared many times. The chain couples TRBV4-2 to TRBJ2-7, with TRBD2 identical over 7 bases. With V trimmed by 1 base and J by 4 bases, 16 bases remained unmatched. The CDR3 extends over 18 amino acids. Germline-derived CDR1 and CDR2 are LGHNA and YNFKEQ. CDR3 DNA: TGTGCCAGCAGCCAAGGGGCGGTTTTTGGGGGAGCGGGGTACGAGCAGTACTTC. As protein: CASSQGAVFGGAGYEQYF.

This clonotype has ten or more counts. V usage is TRBV4-1 and J usage is TRBJ2-1; 12 bases map to TRBD2. J lost 4 bases, V lost 4 bases, and 2 bases had no gene match. CDR1 is MGHRA and CDR2 is YSYEKL in the germline V gene. The CDR3 loop spans 15 amino acids. For the CDR3, the DNA is TGCGCCAGCAGCCCGACTAGCGGGAGTTACAATGAGCAGTTCTTC. It yields the protein CASSPTSGSYNEQFF.

A word on this clonotype: At one boundary the junction diverges from the germline segment, which might be a read error. J is TRBJ1-1 and V is TRBV27; D not certain. The CDR3 has 14 amino acids. In germline, CDR1 is MNHEY, CDR2 SMNVEV (reference sequence). The CDR3 coding sequence is TGTGCCAGCAGTTTAGAAACGGGAAGCACTGAAGATTTCTTT. Its translation: CASSLETGSTEDFF.

The rearrangement uses TRBV6-5 and TRBJ2-5, with TRBD2 identical over 9 bases. The trim removed 0 bases at V and 5 bases at J, leaving 4 bases unmatched. Germline V gene data show CDR1 as MNHEY and CDR2 as SVGAGI. This CDR3 has 15 amino acids. The CDR3 here is CASSYSLAGRETQYF. CDR3 sequence (DNA): TGTGCCAGCAGTTACTCCCTAGCGGGAAGGGAGACCCAGTACTTC.

This clonotype was detected many times. The chain recombines TRBV28 with TRBJ2-7; TRBD2 matches at 8 bases. CDR3 length equals 13 residues. Germline trimming cut 7 bases from V and 7 bases from J; bases unmatched to any gene: 9. CDR1 is MDHEN and CDR2 is SYDVKM in the germline V gene. CDR3 protein: CASMQRETGEQYF. In nucleotides, the CDR3 is TGTGCCAGCATGCAGCGGGAGACCGGAGAGCAGTACTTC.

To note about this clonotype: At one of its ends the junction is not consistent with the germline gene, which may arise from a read error. The rearrangement links TRBV11-2 to TRBJ2-1, with D maybe TRBD2 (5 bases). Germline V gives CDR1 SGHAT, CDR2 FQNNGV. The CDR3 loop spans 14 amino acids. CDR3: CTSTPGSTYNERFF. The CDR3 DNA reads as TGTACCAGCACCCCGGGGAGCACATACAATGAGCGGTTCTTC.

With regard to this clonotype: This CDR3 fails to terminate in the conserved phenylalanine or tryptophan, so it likely reflects a read error. The chain couples TRBV12-3 or TRBV12-4 to TRBJ1-5; weak D call: TRBD1 (5 bases). The CDR3 contains 15 residues. The V and J ends lost 2 bases and 0 bases respectively, with 8 bases between them. CDR3 DNA sequence: TGTGCCAGCAGTTTATGGGGCGGTAGCAATCAGCCCCAGCATTTA. Translation gives CASSLWGGSNQPQHL.